Listed below are T cell receptor beta chains from one sample, sequenced in a study of cytomegalovirus exposure and HLA in healthy donors. Here immunoSEQ multiplex PCR was the method, and the copy in TCRdb shows in-frame clones only, minus some. The sample contains around 190,000 clones, roughly 86% of which appear only once. Source material: PBMCs. The receptors were sampled from a man aged 25-40 years in good health and CMV-seropositive. CDR3s include the opening cysteine and the closing phenylalanine or tryptophan. A D gene is named only where the DNA matches it firmly. A clone size is listed for some rows: how often the clone was seen (once, few, many), or a class if it is expanded.

>-|TRBJ2-3|TRBV21-1|-
CARQAGGSTDTQYF
TGTGCTCGGCAGGCGGGGGGGAGCACAGATACGCAGTATTTT
>few|TRBJ1-3|TRBV5-5|-
CASSFGTDGNTIYF
TGTGCCAGCAGCTTCGGTACCGATGGAAACACCATATATTTT
>few|TRBJ2-7|TRBV18|-
CASSPGNGGPDSYEQYF
TGTGCCAGCTCACCTGGGAATGGCGGCCCCGACTCCTACGAGCAGTACTTC
>-|TRBJ2-1|TRBV6-5|-
CASSYSFTSDNEQFF
TGTGCCAGCAGTTACTCGTTCACTTCGGACAATGAGCAGTTCTTC
>-|TRBJ2-7|TRBV5-1|-
CASSLGDEQYF
TGCGCCAGCAGCTTAGGGGACGAGCAGTACTTC
>-|TRBJ2-1|TRBV5-1|TRBD2
CASSLLAGANNEQFF
TGCGCCAGCAGCTTACTAGCGGGCGCTAACAATGAGCAGTTCTTC
>-|TRBJ1-2|TRBV19|-
CASSMTVSGYTF
TGTGCCAGTAGTATGACGGTCTCTGGCTACACCTTC
>-|TRBJ1-2|TRBV7-9|TRBD1
CASSLVPDRVYGYTF
TGTGCCAGCAGCTTAGTCCCGGACAGGGTCTATGGCTACACCTTC
>-|TRBJ1-2|TRBV30|-
CAWSVRPGTYGYTF
TGTGCCTGGAGTGTACGCCCAGGAACCTATGGCTACACCTTC
>-|TRBJ2-7|TRBV30|-
CAWSAPNEQYF
TGTGCCTGGAGTGCCCCTAACGAGCAGTACTTC
>-|TRBJ2-4|TRBV29-1|TRBD1
CSVEWTGRGIQYF
TGCAGCGTTGAATGGACAGGGCGTGGCATTCAGTACTTC
>-|TRBJ2-7|TRBV28|-
CASSLYTGVGTYEQYF
TGTGCCAGCAGTTTATACACGGGGGTGGGGACCTACGAGCAGTACTTC
>-|TRBJ1-5|TRBV7-6|-
CASSLEAGGRQPQHF
TGTGCCAGCAGCTTAGAGGCGGGGGGGAGGCAGCCCCAGCATTTT
>-|TRBJ2-7|TRBV21-1|-
CASSKVTFYEQYF
TGTGCCAGCAGCAAAGTCACCTTCTACGAGCAGTACTTC
>-|TRBJ2-3|TRBV6-5|TRBD2
CASSRTSGGTDTQYF
TGTGCCAGCAGTCGGACTAGCGGGGGAACAGATACGCAGTATTTT
>-|TRBJ2-7|TRBV6-5|TRBD1
CASRPLDRGTMEQYF
TGTGCCAGCAGACCCTTAGACAGGGGGACTATGGAGCAGTACTTC
>-|TRBJ2-1|TRBV25-1|-
CASNRESPYNEQFF
TGTGCCAGCAACCGGGAGTCCCCCTACAATGAGCAGTTCTTC
>once|TRBJ2-7|TRBV6-6|TRBD1
CASSKGRTGQIYEQYF
TGTGCCAGCAGTAAAGGCCGGACAGGTCAGATCTACGAGCAGTACTTC
>few|TRBJ1-3|TRBV9|-
CASSVGSGFGNTIYF
TGTGCCAGCAGCGTAGGATCAGGGTTTGGAAACACCATATATTTT
>-|TRBJ2-2|TRBV2|-
CASNGAAGELFF
TGTGCCAGCAATGGGGCCGCGGGGGAGCTGTTTTTT
>-|TRBJ2-5|TRBV5-1|-
CASSVGTIPSLETQYF
TGCGCCAGCAGCGTGGGGACGATTCCTTCTCTTGAGACCCAGTACTTC
>-|TRBJ2-7|TRBV4-1|-
CASSQDGVLPYEQYF
TGCGCCAGCAGCCAAGATGGCGTCTTGCCCTACGAGCAGTACTTC
>-|TRBJ2-1|TRBV10-3|TRBD2
CAISESPLAGGGSYNEQFF
TGTGCCATCAGTGAGTCTCCCCTAGCGGGGGGTGGTTCCTACAATGAGCAGTTCTTC
>-|TRBJ2-5|TRBV28|-
CASSLGTGQTQYF
TGTGCCAGCAGTTTGGGTACGGGTCAGACCCAGTACTTC
>-|TRBJ1-5|TRBV6-1|-
CASSEITRGQNQPQHF
TGTGCCAGCAGTGAAATAACTCGAGGCCAAAATCAGCCCCAGCATTTT
>-|TRBJ2-7|TRBV7-9|-
CASSSPGLSYEQYF
TGTGCCAGCAGCTCACCGGGACTTTCCTACGAGCAGTACTTC
>-|TRBJ1-2|TRBV28|-
CASSFSTYYGYTF
TGTGCCAGCAGTTTCAGCACCTACTATGGCTACACCTTC
>-|TRBJ1-5|TRBV30|-
CAWSPPGGQPQHF
TGTGCCTGGAGTCCTCCCGGCGGTCAGCCCCAGCATTTT
>-|TRBJ2-3|TRBV29-1|-
CSGGGTETSTDTQYF
TGCAGCGGGGGGGGGACAGAGACTAGCACAGATACGCAGTATTTT
>once|TRBJ2-7|TRBV5-1|-
CASSLSRKLDEQYF
TGCGCCAGCAGCTTGAGCAGGAAGCTCGACGAGCAGTACTTC
>-|TRBJ1-5|TRBV18|TRBD1
CASSPISGQANQPQHF
TGTGCCAGCTCACCAATCTCTGGACAGGCGAATCAGCCCCAGCATTTT
>-|TRBJ2-7|TRBV29-1|TRBD2
CSAWREGMYEQYF
TGCAGCGCTTGGCGGGAGGGCATGTACGAGCAGTACTTC
>-|TRBJ2-7|TRBV27|TRBD2
CASSLSPPGLAGVSSYEQYF
TGTGCCAGCAGTCTAAGCCCCCCGGGACTAGCGGGAGTCAGCTCCTACGAGCAGTACTTC
>-|TRBJ1-5|TRBV29-1|-
CSVGSGDHQPQHF
TGCAGCGTTGGTTCAGGGGACCATCAGCCCCAGCATTTT
>-|TRBJ1-1|TRBV6-1|-
CASSDHRGIGTEAFF
TGTGCCAGCAGTGACCACCGCGGGATTGGCACTGAAGCTTTCTTT
>-|TRBJ1-1|TRBV18|-
CASSPEGPGEAFF
TGTGCCAGCTCTCCCGAGGGTCCAGGTGAAGCTTTCTTT
>once|TRBJ1-2|TRBV9|-
CASSVEVGSRGYTF
TGTGCCAGCAGCGTAGAGGTGGGGAGCAGGGGCTACACCTTC
>-|TRBJ2-2|TRBV7-9|-
CASSLGMTGELFF
TGTGCCAGCAGCTTGGGGATGACCGGGGAGCTGTTTTTT
>-|TRBJ2-1|TRBV10-3|TRBD1
CAISESGQGAYNEQFF
TGTGCCATCAGTGAGTCCGGACAGGGGGCGTACAATGAGCAGTTCTTC
>once|TRBJ2-7|TRBV7-9|-
CASSLSRGEDEQYF
TGTGCCAGCAGCTTATCCCGTGGGGAGGACGAGCAGTACTTC
>-|TRBJ1-5|TRBV27|TRBD1
CASSSGQGPNQPQHF
TGTGCCAGCAGTTCGGGACAGGGACCCAATCAGCCCCAGCATTTT
>-|TRBJ1-5|TRBV18|TRBD1
CASSTRTGFWDQPQHF
TGTGCCAGCTCTACCCGGACAGGCTTTTGGGATCAGCCCCAGCATTTT
>-|TRBJ2-1|TRBV28|-
CASRRGRVQVWNEQFF
TGTGCCAGCAGACGTGGCCGGGTCCAAGTCTGGAATGAGCAGTTCTTC
>-|TRBJ2-7|TRBV11-3|TRBD2
CASSSSSGGSYEQYF
TGTGCCAGCAGCTCGTCTAGCGGGGGCTCCTACGAGCAGTACTTC
>-|TRBJ2-7|TRBV6-5|-
CASSYSGGSGEQYF
TGTGCCAGCAGTTACTCGGGCGGATCTGGAGAGCAGTACTTC
>-|TRBJ1-2|TRBV5-6|-
CASSLHRDLGRANYGYTF
TGTGCCAGCAGCTTACACCGGGACCTCGGAAGGGCTAACTATGGCTACACCTTC
>-|TRBJ1-1|TRBV4-3|-
CASSQLQANTEAFF
TGCGCCAGCAGCCAATTACAGGCGAACACTGAAGCTTTCTTT
>-|TRBJ2-3|TRBV5-1|-
CASSFASGTDTQYF
TGCGCCAGCAGCTTTGCTAGCGGCACAGATACGCAGTATTTT
>-|TRBJ1-5|TRBV15|-
CATSRERQDSNQPQHF
TGTGCCACCAGCAGAGAACGACAGGACTCCAATCAGCCCCAGCATTTT
>-|TRBJ1-2|TRBV2|-
CASHRDSNYGYTF
TGTGCCAGCCATAGGGACTCAAACTATGGCTACACCTTC
>-|TRBJ2-3|TRBV7-2|TRBD2
CASSKTSGGRTDTQYF
TGTGCCAGCAGCAAAACTAGCGGGGGGCGCACAGATACGCAGTATTTT
>-|TRBJ2-7|TRBV6-5|-
CASSYGGRDEQYF
TGTGCCAGCAGTTACGGGGGGCGGGACGAGCAGTACTTC
>-|TRBJ2-7|TRBV28|-
CASSLIGPSYEQYF
TGTGCCAGCAGTTTAATAGGGCCCTCCTACGAGCAGTACTTC
>-|TRBJ2-6|TRBV6-5|-
CASLGGTGANVLTF
TGTGCCAGCTTAGGGGGAACGGGGGCCAACGTCCTGACTTTC
>-|TRBJ2-1|TRBV27|TRBD1
CASKPTGVYNEQFF
TGTGCCAGCAAGCCGACAGGGGTGTACAATGAGCAGTTCTTC
>-|TRBJ2-1|TRBV9|TRBD1
CASSVDRDSRDNEQFF
TGTGCCAGCAGCGTGGACAGGGACAGTAGAGACAATGAGCAGTTCTTC
>few|TRBJ2-7|TRBV18|-
CASSPKYEQYF
TGTGCCAGCTCACCCAAGTACGAGCAGTACTTC